This T cell receptor beta chain was profiled in a study of T cells in Graves' hyperthyroidism and ophthalmopathy. General study points: Ophthalmopathy was told apart from stable hyperthyroidism by a 13 V-J model.

A NOSPECS grade of at least 4, a Clinical Activity Score of at least 3 and duration under 3 months were recorded in ophthalmopathy patients. Extraction of PBMCs used about 9.2 ml of fresh peripheral blood. This clonotype has a count of ten or more. Its target is not known. What was amplified from RNA transcripts were TCR beta CDR3 regions. Carried out on the TCR CDR3, a first-round RT-PCR used the HTBI primer set. TCRdb called the multiplex PCR reads again in MiXCR, with one record for every CDR3 protein. The sample has about 380,000 distinct CDR3 sequences; around a sixth are singletons. Germline V gives CDR1 MNHNS, CDR2 SASEGT. Losses at the gene ends were 6 bases for V and 2 bases for J; bases not matched to a gene: 4. CDR3 length: 15 residues.

Source material: blood. V usage is TRBV6-1 and J usage is TRBJ2-5, with 12 positions matching TRBD2. The sequence came from a man aged 18 to 29 with Graves' ophthalmopathy. The CDR3 reads CASRAGLAGQETQYF. In nucleotides, the CDR3 is TGTGCCAGCAGAGCAGGACTAGCGGGGCAAGAGACCCAGTACTTC.